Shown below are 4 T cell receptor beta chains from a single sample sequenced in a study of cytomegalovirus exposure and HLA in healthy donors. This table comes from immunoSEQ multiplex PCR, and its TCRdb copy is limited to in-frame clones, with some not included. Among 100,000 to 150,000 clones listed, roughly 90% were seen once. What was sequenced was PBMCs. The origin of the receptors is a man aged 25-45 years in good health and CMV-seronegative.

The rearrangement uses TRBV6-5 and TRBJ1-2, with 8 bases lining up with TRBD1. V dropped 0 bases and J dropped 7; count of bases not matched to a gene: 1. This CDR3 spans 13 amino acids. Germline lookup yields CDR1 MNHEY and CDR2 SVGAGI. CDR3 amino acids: CASSYSTGGGYTF. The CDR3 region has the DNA TGTGCCAGCAGTTACTCCACAGGGGGTGGCTACACCTTC.

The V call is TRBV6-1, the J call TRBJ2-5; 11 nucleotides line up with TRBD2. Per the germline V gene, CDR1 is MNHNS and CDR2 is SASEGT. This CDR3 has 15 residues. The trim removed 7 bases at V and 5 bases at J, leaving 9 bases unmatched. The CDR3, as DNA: TGTGCCAGCAACCAACTAGCGGGAGTCGGGGAGACCCAGTACTTC. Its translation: CASNQLAGVGETQYF.

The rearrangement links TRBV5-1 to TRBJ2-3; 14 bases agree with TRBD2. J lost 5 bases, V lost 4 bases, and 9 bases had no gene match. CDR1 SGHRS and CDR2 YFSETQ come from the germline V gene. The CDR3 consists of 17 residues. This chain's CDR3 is CASSPGTSGSNGDTQYF. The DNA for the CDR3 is TGCGCCAGCAGCCCGGGGACTAGCGGGAGCAATGGAGATACGCAGTATTTT.

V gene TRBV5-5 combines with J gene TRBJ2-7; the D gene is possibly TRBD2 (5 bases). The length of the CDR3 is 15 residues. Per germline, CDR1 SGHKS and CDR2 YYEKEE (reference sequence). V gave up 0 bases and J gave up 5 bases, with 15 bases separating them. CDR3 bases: TGTGCCAGCAGCTTGGATCTCGGGGATCGGAACGAGCAGTACTTC. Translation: CASSLDLGDRNEQYF.